The 21 T cell receptor beta chains below were found in one sample sequenced in a study of T cells in Graves' hyperthyroidism and ophthalmopathy. Using RNA transcripts as the source, TCR beta CDR3 regions were amplified. The TCR CDR3 was amplified in a first-round RT-PCR using the HTBI primer set. TCRdb redid the calling of the multiplex PCR reads with MiXCR, one entry per CDR3 protein. In the table there are about 580,000 distinct CDR3 sequences, 14% of which are singletons. Sample: blood. These receptor sequences come from a woman aged 25 to 39 with Graves' hyperthyroidism that later progressed to Graves' ophthalmopathy.

This clonotype came up a few times. J is TRBJ1-1 and V is TRBV28, with D perhaps TRBD1 (6 bases). Trimming took 1 base from V and 4 from J, leaving 13 bases between them. Germline CDR1 MDHEN, CDR2 SYDVKM. CDR3 size: 15 residues. CDR3 sequence: CASSLYRVIGTEAFF. The DNA for the CDR3 is TGTGCCAGCAGTTTATACAGGGTTATTGGCACTGAAGCTTTCTTT.

This clonotype was seen many times. The chain links TRBV3-1 to TRBJ1-6, with D uncertain. The CDR3 has 13 amino acids. V dropped 5 bases and J dropped 4 bases, with 6 bases sitting between them. Germline V gene data show CDR1 as LGHDT and CDR2 as YNNKEL (reference sequence). CDR3 bases: TGTGCCAGCAGCGCTCGGTATAATTCACCCCTCCACTTT. Its translation: CASSARYNSPLHF.

In its sample, this clonotype was seen many times. The rearrangement joins TRBV19 to TRBJ1-5, with TRBD1 matching over 9 bases. CDR3 size: 16 residues. Per the germline V gene, CDR1 is LNHDA and CDR2 is SQIVND (reference sequence). With 2 bases clipped from V and 3 bases from J, the junction kept 5 bases outside the gene matches. Here the CDR3 reads CASSIIGTGLNQPQHF. CDR3 bases: TGTGCCAGTAGTATAATTGGGACAGGGCTCAATCAGCCCCAGCATTTT.

V and J are TRBV27 and TRBJ2-1; 11 bases are a match to TRBD2. After removal of 4 bases from V and 2 bases from J, the junction contained 10 bases not matched to a gene. This CDR3 contains 18 residues. Per the germline V gene, CDR1 is MNHEY and CDR2 is SMNVEV (reference sequence). The CDR3 nucleotides read TGTGCCAGCAGTTCCTTCCTAGCGGGAGGCCGGACCTACAATGAGCAGTTCTTC. It is translated as CASSSFLAGGRTYNEQFF.

V gene TRBV7-9 combines with J gene TRBJ2-7; TRBD2 matches 9 bases. From germline, CDR1 is SEHNR and CDR2 FQNEAQ (reference sequence). The CDR3 has 16 amino acids. The trim removed 5 bases at V and 5 bases at J, leaving 13 bases unmatched. The CDR3 loop is CASSPPGGRATNEQYF. In nucleotides, the CDR3 is TGTGCCAGCAGCCCCCCGGGCGGGAGGGCTACTAACGAGCAGTACTTC.

In its sample, this clonotype was seen many times. This chain uses TRBV28 with TRBJ1-4; D uncertain. Germline lookup yields CDR1 MDHEN and CDR2 SYDVKM. The CDR3 is 10 residues long. The V end lost 8 bases, the J end lost 4 bases, and 2 bases lay between the germline ends. The CDR3 here is CASFNEKLFF. The CDR3 coding sequence is TGTGCCAGCTTTAATGAAAAACTGTTTTTT.

The rearrangement links TRBV9 to TRBJ2-1, with TRBD1 matching 9 bases. CDR3 length: 14 residues. Germline trimming cut 0 bases from V and 9 bases from J; bases unmatched to any gene: 4. From germline, CDR1 is SGDLS and CDR2 YYNGEE. CDR3 in DNA: TGTGCCAGCAGCGTAGTAACAGGGGGCGGTGAGCAGTTCTTC. Translated, it gives CASSVVTGGGEQFF.

The chain is built from TRBV5-1 and TRBJ2-3; 13 bases fit TRBD2. CDR1 is SGHRS and CDR2 is YFSETQ in the germline V gene. This CDR3 comprises 15 residues. Unmatched junction bases numbered 7, after V lost 7 bases and J lost 5 bases. CDR3 bases: TGCGCCAGCTCCTGGACTAGCGGGAGTGGAGATACGCAGTATTTT. It yields the protein CASSWTSGSGDTQYF.

This clonotype was observed a handful of times. The chain recombines TRBV20-1 with TRBJ2-1, with 7 bases identical to TRBD2. Trimming removed 1 base from V and 2 bases from J; junction bases left unmatched: 11. Germline-derived CDR1 and CDR2 are DFQATT and SNEGSKA (reference sequence). CDR3 length equals 17 residues. CDR3 protein: CSARVLSGGSPYNEQFF. CDR3 in DNA: TGCAGTGCTAGAGTTCTCAGCGGCGGGAGCCCCTACAATGAGCAGTTCTTC.

This clonotype was counted many times. The rearrangement joins TRBV2 to TRBJ2-5; 8 bases line up with TRBD2. The CDR3 length is 16 residues. Germline V gives CDR1 SNHLY, CDR2 FYNNEI. Trimming removed 5 bases from V and 4 bases from J; junction bases left unmatched: 12. The CDR3 sequence is CASSTLPAGGGETQYF. For the CDR3, the DNA is TGTGCCAGCAGTACCCTCCCGGCGGGAGGTGGAGAGACCCAGTACTTC.

This clonotype has ten or more counts. V is TRBV9 and J is TRBJ2-2, with 7 bases fitting TRBD1. Germline V CDR1 and CDR2: SGDLS, YYNGEE. There are 18 residues in the CDR3. J lost 0 bases, V lost 4 bases, and 12 bases had no gene match. This chain's CDR3 is CASSHYGDGTANTGELFF. For the CDR3, the DNA is TGTGCCAGCAGCCATTATGGGGATGGGACAGCGAACACCGGGGAGCTGTTTTTT.

This clonotype has a count of ten or more. The chain combines TRBV10-3 with TRBJ2-3; no definite D call. Germline V CDR1 and CDR2: ENHRY, SYGVKD. This CDR3 is 13 amino acids long. V was trimmed by 0 bases and J by 4 bases, leaving 5 bases between them. CDR3 sequence: CAISESPADTQYF. The CDR3 nucleotides read TGTGCCATCAGTGAGTCGCCGGCAGATACGCAGTATTTT.

This clonotype was seen more than once but under ten times. The genes are TRBV6-5 and TRBJ2-3; D not resolved. The CDR3 has 15 residues. Germline lookup yields CDR1 MNHEY and CDR2 SVGAGI. Between the trimmed V and J ends, which lost 3 bases and 0 bases, there was a span of 10 bases. The CDR3 sequence is CASSYMDGSTDTQYF. CDR3 DNA: TGTGCCAGCAGTTATATGGACGGGAGCACAGATACGCAGTATTTT.

There are many counts of this clonotype. V is TRBV30 and J is TRBJ2-1; D not certain. CDR3 length equals 11 residues. Trimming shortened V by 3 bases and J by 7 bases, and 7 bases separated the two germline ends. Germline V gene lookup returns CDR1 GTSNPN and CDR2 SVGIG (reference sequence). CDR3 DNA: TGTGCCTGGAGCGACGTTAATGAGCAGTTCTTC. This encodes CAWSDVNEQFF.

This clonotype was observed a few times. V usage is TRBV7-2 and J usage is TRBJ2-2; D remains ambiguous. CDR1 is SGHTA and CDR2 is FQGNSA in the germline V gene. Trimming stripped 1 base from V and 6 bases from J, with 15 bases between. The CDR3 spans 16 residues. The CDR3 region is CASSLVGDPPSGELFF. DNA for the CDR3: TGTGCCAGCAGCTTAGTCGGAGACCCCCCCTCCGGGGAGCTGTTTTTT.

In regard to this clonotype: With a much larger clone just one base away, this may be a read error. V gene TRBV15 combines with J gene TRBJ1-5; D is ambiguous. The CDR3 is 14 residues long. In germline, CDR1 is LNHNV, CDR2 YYDKDF (reference sequence). The CDR3 nucleotides are TGTACCACCAGCAGAGTTGCCGCTAATCAGCCCCAGCATTTT. Protein product: CTTSRVAANQPQHF.

This clonotype has a count of ten or more. The rearrangement joins TRBV12-3 or TRBV12-4 to TRBJ2-7; 7 positions match TRBD2. The CDR3 loop spans 15 amino acids. V lost 6 bases to trimming and J lost 2 bases; unmatched junction nucleotides: 10. DNA of the CDR3: TGTGCCAGCAGGGGGGGGTCTAGCGATACCTACGAGCAGTACTTC. Its protein product is CASRGGSSDTYEQYF.

The table lists this clonotype with many counts. The chain uses TRBV12-3 or TRBV12-4 and TRBJ1-5; perhaps TRBD1 as D (6 bases). Between the trimmed V and J ends, which lost 7 bases and 7 bases, there was a span of 14 bases. The CDR3 consists of 13 residues. For the CDR3, the DNA is TGTGCCAGCACCTCGAACGGGGGCCAGCCCCAGCATTTT. This gives the protein CASTSNGGQPQHF.

This clonotype was seen ten or more times. This sequence joins TRBV7-2 and TRBJ1-3; the D is unclear. CDR3 size: 16 residues. CDR1 and CDR2 (germline): SGHTA, FQGNSA. V lost 4 bases, J lost 2 bases, and 15 bases lay in between. CDR3 nucleotides: TGTGCCAGCAGCTATGGTACAACGGCTCCTGGAAACACCATATATTTT. Amino acids: CASSYGTTAPGNTIYF.

There are many counts of this clonotype. The chain couples TRBV9 to TRBJ1-2, with D possibly matching TRBD1 (5 bases). Trimming removed 3 bases from V and 7 bases from J, with 22 bases in between. Germline-derived CDR1 and CDR2 are SGDLS and YYNGEE. The CDR3 length is 16 residues. The CDR3, as DNA: TGTGCCAGCAGCGCGGGGGAGACCGGGACGTTCAGTGGCTACACCTTC. Translating gives CASSAGETGTFSGYTF.

This clonotype was counted ten times or more. The chain couples TRBV5-5 to TRBJ2-5; TRBD2 agrees at 12 bases. The germline V gene has CDR1 SGHKS and CDR2 YYEKEE (reference sequence). V dropped 3 bases and J dropped 4; count of bases not matched to a gene: 1. The CDR3 spans 14 residues. Here the CDR3 DNA reads TGTGCCAGCAGCTGGGGACTAGCGGGAGAGACCCAGTACTTC. Its protein is CASSWGLAGETQYF.